These 5 T cell receptor beta chains were all obtained from the same sample, sequenced in a study of CD8+ T cells in alopecia areata. In each case, RNA was isolated and then reverse transcribed into cDNA as the sequencing template. The method was immunoSEQ multiplex PCR; TCRdb's version includes in-frame clones alone and lacks a portion of them. There are about 190,000 clones in the sample; around 60% occur only once, and about 0.65% lies in the top ten. Treatment given: oral pan-JAK inhibitor, 5-10 mg twice daily. The sample consisted of CD4+ T cells sorted from blood, taken at week 4, from a patient treated with tofacitinib. Receptor source: a human donor with alopecia areata.

This clone was picked up a small number of times. The rearrangement joins TRBV7-8 to TRBJ2-7; D is perhaps TRBD2 (5 bases). Germline V gene sequence: CDR1 SGHVS, CDR2 FQNEAQ. This CDR3 is built from 14 residues. V was cut by 2 bases and J by 6 bases, with 14 bases left in between. CDR3 in amino acids: CASSLFNEGAEQYF. CDR3 nucleotides: TGTGCCAGCAGCTTATTTAATGAGGGCGCCGAGCAGTACTTC.

The chain couples TRBV27 to TRBJ2-7, with 7 bases that match TRBD1. This CDR3 comprises 14 residues. The V segment lost 8 bases and the J segment 1 base; nucleotides outside the gene matches: 8. Germline CDR1 MNHEY, CDR2 SMNVEV (reference sequence). CDR3: CASWMDRSSYEQYF. The CDR3 DNA reads as TGTGCCAGCTGGATGGACAGGTCTTCCTACGAGCAGTACTTC.

The chain couples TRBV2 to TRBJ1-2, with no clear D. The V end lost 4 bases, the J end lost 4 bases, and 16 bases lay between the germline ends. Germline V lookup: CDR1 SNHLY, CDR2 FYNNEI. CDR3 size: 15 residues. This CDR3 reads CASSVYGSAVYGYTF. The CDR3 DNA is TGTGCCAGCAGTGTATACGGCAGCGCGGTCTATGGCTACACCTTC.

Within the sample, this clone is medium-sized. This rearrangement joins TRBV5-1 to TRBJ2-3, with TRBD1 matching 9 bases. This CDR3 spans 14 amino acids. CDR1 is SGHRS, CDR2 YFSETQ, per germline. V was pared by 3 bases and J by 1 base, with 0 bases of the junction left unmatched. DNA for the CDR3: TGCGCCAGCAGCTGGACAGGGGGCACAGATACGCAGTATTTT. It yields the protein CASSWTGGTDTQYF.

This chain uses TRBV19 with TRBJ1-2; no clear D. The CDR3 is made up of 12 amino acids. V lost 6 bases to trimming and J lost 8 bases, with 13 bases between them. The germline gives CDR1 LNHDA, CDR2 SQIVND (reference sequence). The CDR3: CASSFSGGGYTF. Here the CDR3 DNA reads TGTGCCAGTAGCTTCTCAGGAGGCGGCTACACCTTC.